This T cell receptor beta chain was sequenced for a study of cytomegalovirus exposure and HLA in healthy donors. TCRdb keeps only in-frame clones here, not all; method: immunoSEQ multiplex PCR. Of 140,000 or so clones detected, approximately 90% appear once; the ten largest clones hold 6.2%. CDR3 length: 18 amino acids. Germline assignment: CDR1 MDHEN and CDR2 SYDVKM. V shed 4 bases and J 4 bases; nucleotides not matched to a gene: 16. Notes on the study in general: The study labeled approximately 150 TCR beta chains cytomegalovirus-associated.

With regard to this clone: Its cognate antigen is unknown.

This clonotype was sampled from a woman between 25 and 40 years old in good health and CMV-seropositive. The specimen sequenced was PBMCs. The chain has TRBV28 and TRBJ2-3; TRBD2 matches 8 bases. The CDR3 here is CASSSAGLAPERADTQYF. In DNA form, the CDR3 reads TGTGCCAGCAGTTCCGCCGGACTAGCCCCTGAACGGGCAGATACGCAGTATTTT.